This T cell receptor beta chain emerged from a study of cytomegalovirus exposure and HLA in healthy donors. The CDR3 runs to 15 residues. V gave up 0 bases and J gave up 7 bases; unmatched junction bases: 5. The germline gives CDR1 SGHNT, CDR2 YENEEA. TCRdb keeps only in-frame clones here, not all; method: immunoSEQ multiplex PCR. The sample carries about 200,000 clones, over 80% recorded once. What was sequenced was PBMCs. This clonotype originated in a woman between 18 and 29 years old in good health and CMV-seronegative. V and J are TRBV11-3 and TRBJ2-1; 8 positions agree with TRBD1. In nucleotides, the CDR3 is TGTGCCAGCAGCTTAGAGCAGGGGGCGCGGAATGAGCAGTTCTTC. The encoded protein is CASSLEQGARNEQFF.